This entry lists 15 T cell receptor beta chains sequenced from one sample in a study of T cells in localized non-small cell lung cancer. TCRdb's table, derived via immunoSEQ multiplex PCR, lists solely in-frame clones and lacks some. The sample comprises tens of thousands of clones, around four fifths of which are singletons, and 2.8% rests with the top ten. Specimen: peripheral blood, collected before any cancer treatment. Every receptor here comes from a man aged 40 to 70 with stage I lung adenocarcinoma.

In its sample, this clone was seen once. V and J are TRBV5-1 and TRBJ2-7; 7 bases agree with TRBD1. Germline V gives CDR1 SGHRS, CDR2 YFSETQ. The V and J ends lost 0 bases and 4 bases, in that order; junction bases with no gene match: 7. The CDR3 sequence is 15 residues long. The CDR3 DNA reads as TGCGCCAGCAGCTTGGGACAGGGTAGCTCTTACGAGCAGTACTTC. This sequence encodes CASSLGQGSSYEQYF.

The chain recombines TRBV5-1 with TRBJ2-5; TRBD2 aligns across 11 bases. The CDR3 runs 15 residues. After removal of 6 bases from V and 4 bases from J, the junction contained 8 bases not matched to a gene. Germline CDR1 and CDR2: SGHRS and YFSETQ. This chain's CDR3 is CASTRLAGTPETQYF. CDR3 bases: TGCGCCAGCACGCGACTAGCGGGGACCCCAGAGACCCAGTACTTC. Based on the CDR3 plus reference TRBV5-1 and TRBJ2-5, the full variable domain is KAGVTQTPRYLIKTRGQQVTLSCSPISGHRSVSWYQQTPGQGLQFLFEYFSETQRNKGNFPGRFSGRQFSNSRSEMNVSTLELGDSALYLCASTRLAGTPETQYFGPGTRLLVL.

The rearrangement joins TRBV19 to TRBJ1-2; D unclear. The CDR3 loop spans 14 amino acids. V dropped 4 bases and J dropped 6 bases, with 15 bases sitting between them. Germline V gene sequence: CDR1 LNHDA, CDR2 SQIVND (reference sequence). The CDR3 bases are TGTGCCAGTAGTAGGAGGGTTCTTAAAAATGGCTACACCTTC. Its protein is CASSRRVLKNGYTF.

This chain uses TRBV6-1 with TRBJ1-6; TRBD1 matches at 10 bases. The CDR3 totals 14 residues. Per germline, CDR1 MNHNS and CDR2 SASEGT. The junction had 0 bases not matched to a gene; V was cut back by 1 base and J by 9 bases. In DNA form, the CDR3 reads TGTGCCAGCAGTGAAGGGACAGGGGGTTCACCCCTCCACTTT. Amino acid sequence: CASSEGTGGSPLHF.

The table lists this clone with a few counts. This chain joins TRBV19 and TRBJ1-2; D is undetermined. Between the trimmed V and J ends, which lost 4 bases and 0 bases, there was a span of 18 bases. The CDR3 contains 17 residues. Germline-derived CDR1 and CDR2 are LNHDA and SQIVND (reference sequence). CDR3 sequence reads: CASSTFRKPEANYGYTF. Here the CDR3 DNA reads TGTGCCAGTAGTACGTTTAGGAAGCCCGAGGCTAACTATGGCTACACCTTC.

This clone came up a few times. Written as DNA, the CDR3 is TGTGCCAGCAGCCTACTCGGAGTTAAGAACACTGAAGCTTTCTTT. Translating gives CASSLLGVKNTEAFF. This chain links TRBV6-5 with TRBJ1-1, with unresolved D. The CDR3 runs to 15 residues. Trimming removed 6 bases at V and 1 base at J, with 15 bases between. CDR1 and CDR2 (germline): MNHEY, SVGAGI.

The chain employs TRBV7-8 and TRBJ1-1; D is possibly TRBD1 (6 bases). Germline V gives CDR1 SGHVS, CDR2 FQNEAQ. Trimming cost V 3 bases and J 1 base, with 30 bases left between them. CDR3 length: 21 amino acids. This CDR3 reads CASSLPSLRLGRPGENTEAFF. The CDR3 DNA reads TGTGCCAGCAGCTTGCCTTCATTAAGGCTGGGACGCCCAGGGGAGAACACTGAAGCTTTCTTT.

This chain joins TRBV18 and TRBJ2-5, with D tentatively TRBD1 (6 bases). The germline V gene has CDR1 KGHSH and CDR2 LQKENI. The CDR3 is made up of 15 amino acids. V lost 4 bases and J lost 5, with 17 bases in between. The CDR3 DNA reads TGTGCCAGCTCACGAAACGGACAGTCCCAGGAGACCCAGTACTTC. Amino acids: CASSRNGQSQETQYF.

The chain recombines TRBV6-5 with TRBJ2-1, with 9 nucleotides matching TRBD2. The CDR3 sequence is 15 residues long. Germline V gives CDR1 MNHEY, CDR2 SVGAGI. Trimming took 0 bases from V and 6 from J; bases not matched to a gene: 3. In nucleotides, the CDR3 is TGTGCCAGCAGTTACTCGAATAGCGGGAGCAATGAGCAGTTCTTC. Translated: CASSYSNSGSNEQFF.

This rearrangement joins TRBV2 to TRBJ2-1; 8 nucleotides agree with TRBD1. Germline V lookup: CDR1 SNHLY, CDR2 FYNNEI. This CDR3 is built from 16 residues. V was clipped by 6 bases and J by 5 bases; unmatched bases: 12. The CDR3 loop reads CASRVVGQGLNNEQFF. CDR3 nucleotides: TGTGCCAGCAGGGTCGTAGGACAGGGTCTGAACAATGAGCAGTTCTTC.

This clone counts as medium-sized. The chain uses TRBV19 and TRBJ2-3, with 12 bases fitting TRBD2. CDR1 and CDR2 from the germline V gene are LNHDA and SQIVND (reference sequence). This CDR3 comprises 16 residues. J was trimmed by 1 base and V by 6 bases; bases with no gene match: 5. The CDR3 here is CASRSRLAGGTDTQYF. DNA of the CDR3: TGTGCCAGTAGGTCCAGACTAGCGGGAGGCACAGATACGCAGTATTTT.

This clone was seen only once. Written as DNA, the CDR3 is TGTGCCAGCAGTGCGGAAGCGGTGAGCACAGATACGCAGTATTTT. It codes for CASSAEAVSTDTQYF. The chain links TRBV2 to TRBJ2-3; TRBD2 might be the D (5 bases). The CDR3 totals 15 residues. The V end was cut by 4 bases, the J end by 0 bases, with 11 bases between. Germline CDR1 SNHLY, CDR2 FYNNEI.

The CDR3 DNA follows: TGCAGTTTTCGACAGAACAATGAGCAGTTCTTC. Encoded protein: CSFRQNNEQFF. V gene TRBV20-1 combines with J gene TRBJ2-1; D possibly corresponds to TRBD1 (5 bases). Trimming pared 8 bases from V and 5 bases from J, leaving 10 bases between. This CDR3 comprises 11 residues. Germline V lookup: CDR1 DFQATT, CDR2 SNEGSKA (reference sequence).

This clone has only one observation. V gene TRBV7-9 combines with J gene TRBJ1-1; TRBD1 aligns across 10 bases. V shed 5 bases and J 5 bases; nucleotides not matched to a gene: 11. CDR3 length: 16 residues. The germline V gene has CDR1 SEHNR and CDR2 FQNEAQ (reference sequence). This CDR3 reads CASSPRQGARGTEAFF. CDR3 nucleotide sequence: TGTGCCAGCAGCCCGAGACAGGGGGCGAGAGGTACTGAAGCTTTCTTT.

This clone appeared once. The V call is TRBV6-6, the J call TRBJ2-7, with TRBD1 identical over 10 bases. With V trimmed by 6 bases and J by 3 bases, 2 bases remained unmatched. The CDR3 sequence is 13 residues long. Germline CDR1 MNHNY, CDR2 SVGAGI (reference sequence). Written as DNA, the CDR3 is TGTGCCAGCAGGGGGACAGGGGACTACGAGCAGTACTTC. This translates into CASRGTGDYEQYF.